The present TCR beta chain was sequenced within a study of T cell responses to AZD1222 COVID-19 vaccine. General study results and limits: The study found vaccine-associated CD4 TCRs spanning spike, dominant at 160-218 and 743-854. Baseline serology detected seropositivity in only five to seven AZD1222 recipients. The study sampled repertoires only after the peak T cell response.

Only in-frame clones appear in the TCRdb table, and some are missing; sequencing was by immunoSEQ multiplex PCR. The top ten clones hold about 5.4% of a sample with 85,000 to 120,000 clones, approximately 87% of them seen once. About this clone: Its specificity is unknown.

Germline CDR1 KGHDR, CDR2 SFDVKD. Trimming pared 2 bases from V and 2 bases from J, leaving 14 bases between. There are 16 residues in the CDR3. This clonotype originated in an adult in good health. V is TRBV24-1 and J is TRBJ1-2; D perhaps matches TRBD1 (6 bases). The specimen comprised peripheral blood, sampled on day 0 of AZD1222 vaccination. The CDR3 DNA sequence: TGTGCCACCAGTGATTCGGACAGTCGATGGAACTATGGCTACACCTTC. Protein: CATSDSDSRWNYGYTF.